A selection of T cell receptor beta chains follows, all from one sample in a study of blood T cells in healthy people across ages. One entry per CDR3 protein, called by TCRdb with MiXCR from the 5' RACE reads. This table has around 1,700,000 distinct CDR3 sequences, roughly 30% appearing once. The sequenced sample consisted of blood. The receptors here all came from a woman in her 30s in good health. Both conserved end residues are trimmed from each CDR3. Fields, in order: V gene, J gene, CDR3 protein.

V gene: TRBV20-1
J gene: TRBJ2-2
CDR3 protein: SARDSGGAGELF

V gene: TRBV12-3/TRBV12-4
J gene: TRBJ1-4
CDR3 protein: ASSTIQGNRLF

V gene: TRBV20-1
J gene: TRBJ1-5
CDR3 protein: SALGQGPREPQH

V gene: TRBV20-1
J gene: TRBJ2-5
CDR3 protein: SARSGRAKETQY

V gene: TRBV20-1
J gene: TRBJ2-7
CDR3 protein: SAPKGGFSYEQY

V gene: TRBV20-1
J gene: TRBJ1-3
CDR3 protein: SARDLTGNRNTIY

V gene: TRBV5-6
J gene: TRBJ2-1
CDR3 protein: ASSYSVSSYNEQF

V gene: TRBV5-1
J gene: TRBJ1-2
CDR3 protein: ASSLDQGGQGDGYT

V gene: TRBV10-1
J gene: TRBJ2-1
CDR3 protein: ASLRTSGKYNEQF

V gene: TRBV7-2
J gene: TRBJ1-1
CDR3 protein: ASILTPGENTEAF

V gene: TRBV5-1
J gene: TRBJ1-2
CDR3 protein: ASSLTGAPGYGYT

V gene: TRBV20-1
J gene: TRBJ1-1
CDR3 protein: SASEQGMNTEAF

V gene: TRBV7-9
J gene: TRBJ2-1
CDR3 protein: ASSSNGPRYEQF

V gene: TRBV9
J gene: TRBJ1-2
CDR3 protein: ASSGGVGDYGYT

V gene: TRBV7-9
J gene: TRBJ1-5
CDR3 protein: ASSNQFSNQPQH

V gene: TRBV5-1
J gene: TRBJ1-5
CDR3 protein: ASSLGAAGDQPQH

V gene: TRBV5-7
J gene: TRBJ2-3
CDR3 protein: ASSLRIAASTDTQY

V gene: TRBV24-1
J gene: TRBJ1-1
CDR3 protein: ATREYPRGEAF

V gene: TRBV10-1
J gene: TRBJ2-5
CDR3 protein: ASSEERRETQY

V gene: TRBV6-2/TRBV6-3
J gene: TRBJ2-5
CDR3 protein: ASSYFQWETQY

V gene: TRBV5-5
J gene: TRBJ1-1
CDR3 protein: ASSLQQGLGEAF

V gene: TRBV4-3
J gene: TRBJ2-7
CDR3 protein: ASSQDLGISYEQY

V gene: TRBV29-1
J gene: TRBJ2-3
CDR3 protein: SVIPSSGRAYDTQY

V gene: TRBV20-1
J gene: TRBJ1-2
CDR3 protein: SARDPRDYGYT

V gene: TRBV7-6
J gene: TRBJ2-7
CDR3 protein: TSSSDYEQY

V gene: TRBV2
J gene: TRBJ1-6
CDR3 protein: ASSGGSLNSPLH

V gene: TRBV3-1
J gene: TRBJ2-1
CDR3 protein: ASSQGPVPHEQF

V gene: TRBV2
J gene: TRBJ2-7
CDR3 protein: ASSENEPTYEQY

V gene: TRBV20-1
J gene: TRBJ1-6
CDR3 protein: SAKLTGGNSPLH

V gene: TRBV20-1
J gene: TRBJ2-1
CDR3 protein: SAALNEQF

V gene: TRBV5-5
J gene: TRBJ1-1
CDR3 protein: ASSRSGTENTEAF

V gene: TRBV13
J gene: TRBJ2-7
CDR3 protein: ASSLRYKRYEQY

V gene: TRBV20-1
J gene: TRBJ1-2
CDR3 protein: SARDPFAAQGGIGYT

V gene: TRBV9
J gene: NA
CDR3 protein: ASSAQITYSVAYNEQY

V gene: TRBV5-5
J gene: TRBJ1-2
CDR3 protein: ASSLIIGARYGYT

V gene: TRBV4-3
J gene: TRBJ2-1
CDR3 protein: ASSHDTGQGGNEQF

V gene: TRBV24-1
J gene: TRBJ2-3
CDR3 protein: ATSGQVGGRDTQY

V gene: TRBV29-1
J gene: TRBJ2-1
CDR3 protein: SYGTFLGHEQF

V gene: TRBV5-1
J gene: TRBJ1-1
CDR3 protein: ASRGITNTEAF

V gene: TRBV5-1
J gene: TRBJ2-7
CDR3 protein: ASSLEPSGDYEQY

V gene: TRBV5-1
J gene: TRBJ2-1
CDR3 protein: ASSEMGHASSYNEQF

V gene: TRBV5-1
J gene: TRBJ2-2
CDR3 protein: ASSLDASGTGELF

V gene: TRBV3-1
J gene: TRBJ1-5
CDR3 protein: ASSQEMKGHSNQPQH

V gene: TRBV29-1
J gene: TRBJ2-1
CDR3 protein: SVEVGSESPEQF

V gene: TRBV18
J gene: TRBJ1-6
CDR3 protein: ASSGSRGTASSPLH

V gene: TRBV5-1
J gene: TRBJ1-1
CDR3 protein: ASSLSSGVSAEAF

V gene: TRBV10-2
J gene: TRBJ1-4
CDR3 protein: ASSEFPGGEKLF

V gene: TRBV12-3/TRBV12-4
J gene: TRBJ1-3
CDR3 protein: ASRPSRGSGNTIY

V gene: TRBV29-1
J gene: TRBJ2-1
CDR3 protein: SVIVYNEQF

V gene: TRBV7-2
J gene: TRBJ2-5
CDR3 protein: ASSFVWGYQETQY

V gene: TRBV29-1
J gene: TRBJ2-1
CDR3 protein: SVDTYNEQF

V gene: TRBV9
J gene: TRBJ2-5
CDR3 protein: ASSVSGSETQY

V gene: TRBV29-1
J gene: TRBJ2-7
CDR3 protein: SGTGGYEQY

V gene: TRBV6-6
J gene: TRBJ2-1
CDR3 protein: ASRSGGPDNEQF

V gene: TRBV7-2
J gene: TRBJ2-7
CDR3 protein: ASSQGQQYYEQY

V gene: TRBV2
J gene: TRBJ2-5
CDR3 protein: ASSPRTSFQETQY

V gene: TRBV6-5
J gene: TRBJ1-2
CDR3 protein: ASSRKGLSGYGYT

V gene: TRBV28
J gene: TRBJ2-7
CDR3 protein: ASSARSRATYEQY

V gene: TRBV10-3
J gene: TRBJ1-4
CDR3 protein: AISEGQGRMDEKLF